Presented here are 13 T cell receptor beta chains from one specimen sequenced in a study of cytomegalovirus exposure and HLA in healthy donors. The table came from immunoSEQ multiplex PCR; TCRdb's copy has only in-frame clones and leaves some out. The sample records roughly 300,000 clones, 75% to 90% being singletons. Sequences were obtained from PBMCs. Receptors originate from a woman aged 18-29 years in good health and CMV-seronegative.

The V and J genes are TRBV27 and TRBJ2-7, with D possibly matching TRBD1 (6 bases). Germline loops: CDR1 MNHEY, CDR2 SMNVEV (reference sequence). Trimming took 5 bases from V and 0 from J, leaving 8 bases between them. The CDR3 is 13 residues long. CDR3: CASSIRGSYEQYF. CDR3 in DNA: TGTGCCAGCAGTATCAGGGGCTCCTACGAGCAGTACTTC.

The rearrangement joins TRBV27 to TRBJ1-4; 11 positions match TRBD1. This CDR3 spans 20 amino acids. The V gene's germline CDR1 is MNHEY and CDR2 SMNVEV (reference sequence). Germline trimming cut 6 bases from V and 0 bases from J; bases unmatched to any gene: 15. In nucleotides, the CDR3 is TGTGCCAGCAGCCCTTCGGACAGGGGGCGAGGGTATGCAACTAATGAAAAACTGTTTTTT. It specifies CASSPSDRGRGYATNEKLFF.

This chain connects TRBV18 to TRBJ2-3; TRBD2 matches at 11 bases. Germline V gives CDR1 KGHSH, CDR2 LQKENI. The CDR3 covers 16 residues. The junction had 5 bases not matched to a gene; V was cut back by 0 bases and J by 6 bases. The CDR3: CASSPPSLAGVDTQYF. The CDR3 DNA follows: TGTGCCAGCTCACCACCGTCACTAGCGGGAGTGGATACGCAGTATTTT.

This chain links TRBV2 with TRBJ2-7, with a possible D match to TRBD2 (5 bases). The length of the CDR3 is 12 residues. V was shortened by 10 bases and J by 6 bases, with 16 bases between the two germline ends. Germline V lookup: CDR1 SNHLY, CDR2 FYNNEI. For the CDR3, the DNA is TGTGCCACTCTCACTAGGGATGCCGAGCAGTACTTC. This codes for CATLTRDAEQYF. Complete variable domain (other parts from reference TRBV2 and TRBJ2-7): EPEVTQTPSHQVTQMGQEVILRCVPISNHLYFYWYRQILGQKVEFLVSFYNNEISEKSEIFDDQFSVERPDGSNFTLKIRSTKLEDSAMYFCATLTRDAEQYFGPGTRLTVT.

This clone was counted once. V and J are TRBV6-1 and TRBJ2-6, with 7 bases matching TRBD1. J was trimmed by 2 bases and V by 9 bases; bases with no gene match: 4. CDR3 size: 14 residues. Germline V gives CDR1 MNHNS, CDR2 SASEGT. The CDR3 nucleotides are TGTGCCAGTATGCAGGGGGCTGGGGCCAACGTCCTGACTTTC. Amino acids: CASMQGAGANVLTF.

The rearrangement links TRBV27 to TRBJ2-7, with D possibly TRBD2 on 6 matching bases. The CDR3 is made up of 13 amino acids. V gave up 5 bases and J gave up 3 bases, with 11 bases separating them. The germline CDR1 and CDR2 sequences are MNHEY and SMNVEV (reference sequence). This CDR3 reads CASSLRESYEQYF. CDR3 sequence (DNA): TGTGCCAGCAGTCTCCGGGAGAGCTACGAGCAGTACTTC.

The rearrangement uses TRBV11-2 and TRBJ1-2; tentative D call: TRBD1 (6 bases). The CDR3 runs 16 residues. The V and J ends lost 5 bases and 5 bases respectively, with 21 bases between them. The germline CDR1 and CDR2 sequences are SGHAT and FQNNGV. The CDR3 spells CASSTRTAEPLYGYTF. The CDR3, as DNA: TGTGCCAGCAGCACCAGGACAGCAGAACCTCTATATGGCTACACCTTC.

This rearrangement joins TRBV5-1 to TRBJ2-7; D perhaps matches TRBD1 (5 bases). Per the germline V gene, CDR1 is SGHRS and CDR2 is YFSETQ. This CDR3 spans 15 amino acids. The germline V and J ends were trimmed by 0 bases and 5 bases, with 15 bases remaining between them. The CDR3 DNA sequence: TGCGCCAGCAGCTTGGCCAGGGCCTACAGCCACGAGCAGTACTTC. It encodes CASSLARAYSHEQYF.

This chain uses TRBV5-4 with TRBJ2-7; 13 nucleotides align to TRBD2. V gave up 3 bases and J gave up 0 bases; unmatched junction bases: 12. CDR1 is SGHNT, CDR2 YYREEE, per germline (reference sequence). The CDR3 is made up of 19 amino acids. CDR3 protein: CASSSRELAGGTPSYEQYF. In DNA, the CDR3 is TGTGCCAGCAGCTCTCGGGAACTAGCGGGAGGGACCCCCTCCTACGAGCAGTACTTC.

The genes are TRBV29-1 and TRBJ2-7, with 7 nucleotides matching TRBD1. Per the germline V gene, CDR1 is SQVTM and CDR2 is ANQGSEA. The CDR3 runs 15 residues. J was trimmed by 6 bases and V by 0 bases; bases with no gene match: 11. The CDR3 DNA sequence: TGCAGCGTTGAAGATCGGACAGGACATATTGGCGAGCAGTACTTC. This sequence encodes CSVEDRTGHIGEQYF.

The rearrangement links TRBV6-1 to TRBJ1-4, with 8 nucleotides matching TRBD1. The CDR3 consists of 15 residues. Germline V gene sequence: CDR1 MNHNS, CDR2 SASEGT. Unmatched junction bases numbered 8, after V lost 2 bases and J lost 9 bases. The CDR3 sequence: CASSETGTGAKKLFF. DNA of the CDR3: TGTGCCAGCAGTGAAACCGGGACAGGAGCTAAAAAACTGTTTTTT.

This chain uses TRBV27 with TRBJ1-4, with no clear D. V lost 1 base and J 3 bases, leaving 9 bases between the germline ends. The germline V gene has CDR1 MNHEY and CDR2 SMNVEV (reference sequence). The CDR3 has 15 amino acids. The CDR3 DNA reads TGTGCCAGCAGTTTATTTGGCCGGGCTAATGAAAAACTGTTTTTT. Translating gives CASSLFGRANEKLFF.

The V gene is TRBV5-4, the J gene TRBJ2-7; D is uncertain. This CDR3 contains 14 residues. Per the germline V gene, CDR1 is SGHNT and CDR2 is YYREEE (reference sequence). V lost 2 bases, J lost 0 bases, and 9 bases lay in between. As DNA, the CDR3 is TGTGCCAGCAGCTTTTCCTGGAGCTCCTACGAGCAGTACTTC. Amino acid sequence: CASSFSWSSYEQYF. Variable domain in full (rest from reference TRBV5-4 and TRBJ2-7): ETGVTQSPTHLIKTRGQQVTLRCSSQSGHNTVSWYQQALGQGPQFIFQYYREEENGRGNFPPRFSGLQFPNYSSELNVNALELDDSALYLCASSFSWSSYEQYFGPGTRLTVT.